This is a list of T cell receptor beta chains from one sample in a study of T cells after yellow fever vaccination. TCRdb passed the 5' RACE reads through MiXCR, listing each CDR3 protein once. The data contain 450,000 to 650,000 distinct CDR3 sequences, roughly 12% of them singletons. Here the sequenced sample was PBMCs, taken on the day of the yellow fever booster vaccination. The receptors were sampled from a young man who received the YFV17D yellow fever vaccine. The conserved cysteine and the conserved F or W are not part of the CDR3 here.

>TRBV29-1
SVTTGRQETQY
>TRBV27
ASSFRTPVATQY
>TRBV6-5
ASSYSSTDTQY
>TRBV4-3
ASSQEDLVGTGNTIY
>TRBV2
AICLVVGRTLTEETQY
>TRBV4-3
ASSQGGWGGNEQF
>TRBV12-3/TRBV12-4
ASSLNEAGEQY
>TRBV9
ASSGSGSGYNEQF
>TRBV18
ASSPGAGEAF
>TRBV7-9
ASSLVAPPLPRY
>TRBV18
ASSPNSGPRETQY
>TRBV20-1
SAQRISSYEQY
>TRBV28
ASSYLGRGPYNEQF
>TRBV6-2/TRBV6-3
ASRPFSIRYNEQF
>TRBV4-3
ASSQGTTSSSYNEQF
>TRBV7-2
ASSQTGARADTQY
>TRBV6-1
ASRDSSKIYEQY
>TRBV6-6
ASSFDGLGEQY
>TRBV18
ASSPGKAYGYT
>TRBV5-1
ASSLALAGAYEQY
>TRBV15
ATSRGLAGENEQF